This note documents a single T cell receptor beta chain sequence. Its specificity is unknown. The sample belongs to a study of cytomegalovirus exposure and HLA in healthy donors. PCR primers comprised 60 Vbeta and 13 Jbeta primers. Only in-frame clones appear in the TCRdb table, and some are missing; sequencing was by immunoSEQ multiplex PCR. The sample totals 50,000 or so clones; its top ten clones hold 9% to 15%. Findings of the study overall: TCR sequences were mostly rare, though some public TCRs occurred in many donors. The study reported that TCR beta sequences accurately predicted HLA-A and HLA-B alleles in most subjects. Researchers reported that a few CMV-associated chains were confirmed in vitro as CMV antigen-specific.

This CDR3 comprises 16 residues. Germline CDR1 and CDR2: LNHDA and SQIVND (reference sequence). V was pared by 7 bases and J by 6 bases, with 15 bases of the junction left unmatched. The chain carries TRBV19 and TRBJ1-2; 9 bases map to TRBD1. The specimen sequenced was PBMCs. The clonotype comes from a woman aged 60 to 75 in good health and CMV-seropositive. The CDR3 spells CASIQGQGPPLDGYTF. In nucleotides, the CDR3 is TGTGCCAGTATCCAGGGACAGGGTCCCCCTTTGGATGGCTACACCTTC.